Shown below are 25 T cell receptor beta chains from a single sample sequenced in a study of blood T cell repertoires in COVID-19 (TCRdb year 2020). Libraries were prepared through the immunoSEQ multiplex PCR assay. In its TCRdb copy, this immuneACCESS table keeps in-frame sequences only and misses some clones. Where compared with another copy, unresolved V genes explain less than half of these, and the others have no known cause. This sample gives 200,000 to 250,000 clones in total; around 92% of them show up just once. The top ten clones comprise approximately 1.2% of the sample. Sequenced: peripheral blood. These receptors all stem from a man aged 30-40 years with acute or convalescent COVID-19.

The rearrangement uses TRBV6-5 and TRBJ2-7; 7 bases map to TRBD1. The V segment lost 9 bases and the J segment 3 bases; nucleotides outside the gene matches: 11. The CDR3 consists of 14 residues. CDR1 is MNHEY and CDR2 is SVGAGI in the germline V gene. CDR3 protein: CASTNSGQIYEQYF. The DNA of the CDR3 is TGTGCCAGTACAAATTCGGGACAGATCTACGAGCAGTACTTC.

For the CDR3, the DNA is TGTGCCATCAGTGATCAGGGGATGGGGTATGGCTACACCTTC. It yields the protein CAISDQGMGYGYTF. The rearrangement links TRBV10-3 to TRBJ1-2; a possible D gene is TRBD1 (6 bases). Germline V gene lookup returns CDR1 ENHRY and CDR2 SYGVKD. This CDR3 region has 14 residues. Trimming removed 3 bases at V and 5 bases at J, with 13 bases between.

This clone was detected once. The chain links TRBV3-1 (or the pseudogene TRBV3-2) to TRBJ1-6, with D unclear. This CDR3 has 14 amino acids. Germline V gene lookup returns CDR1 LGHDT and CDR2 YNNKEL (reference sequence). Trimming removed 4 bases from V and 10 bases from J, with 14 bases in between. The CDR3 coding sequence is TGTGCCAGCAGCCCCTCTATTGGGCCCTCACCCCTCCACTTT. Its translation is CASSPSIGPSPLHF.

Regarding this clone: An end of the junction does not agree with germline; a read error may underlie this. The rearrangement uses TRBV12-3 or TRBV12-4 and TRBJ2-7; 7 bases are shared with TRBD2. The CDR3 totals 13 residues. The CDR3 here is CASRLAGAGEQYF. Written as DNA, the CDR3 is TGTGCCAGCAGATTAGCGGGTGCGGGCGAGCAGTACTTC.

This sequence joins TRBV29-1 and TRBJ1-1, with 9 bases that match TRBD1. Germline V lookup: CDR1 SQVTM, CDR2 ANQGSEA. CDR3 length equals 14 residues. The trim removed 7 bases at V and 1 base at J, leaving 7 bases unmatched. CDR3 region: CSANRGLGNTEAFF. Here the CDR3 DNA reads TGCAGCGCCAACAGGGGGCTAGGGAACACTGAAGCTTTCTTT.

This chain connects TRBV5-1 to TRBJ1-3; D possibly corresponds to TRBD1 (5 bases). This CDR3 is built from 15 residues. V lost 0 bases, J lost 5 bases, and 12 bases lay in between. Germline CDR1 SGHRS, CDR2 YFSETQ. CDR3 residues: CASSLAGGGRNTIYF. In nucleotides, the CDR3 is TGCGCCAGCAGCTTGGCCGGGGGAGGAAGAAACACCATATATTTT. Full variable domain (outside the CDR3, taken from reference TRBV5-1 and TRBJ1-3): KAGVTQTPRYLIKTRGQQVTLSCSPISGHRSVSWYQQTPGQGLQFLFEYFSETQRNKGNFPGRFSGRQFSNSRSEMNVSTLELGDSALYLCASSLAGGGRNTIYFGEGSWLTVV.

A single count supports this clone. V usage is TRBV6-5 and J usage is TRBJ1-2; a possible D gene is TRBD1 (5 bases). CDR1 is MNHEY, CDR2 SVGAGI, per germline. The CDR3 spans 14 residues. V was pared by 6 bases and J by 8 bases, with 19 bases between. CDR3 protein: CASSRSGGEWGYTF. CDR3 bases: TGTGCCAGCAGCCGAAGCGGGGGGGAGTGGGGCTACACCTTC.

The chain employs TRBV7-9 and TRBJ2-3; tentative D call: TRBD2 (5 bases). The CDR3 loop spans 14 amino acids. Germline CDR1 is SEHNR and CDR2 is FQNEAQ (reference sequence). V was cut by 1 base and J by 6 bases, with 11 bases left in between. Here the CDR3 reads CASSLGGSGDTQYF. The CDR3 nucleotides are TGTGCCAGCAGCTTAGGAGGGTCGGGGGATACGCAGTATTTT.

The chain combines TRBV28 with TRBJ1-6, with D possibly being TRBD1 (6 bases). Trimming took off 6 bases at V and 6 bases at J, with 15 bases between the two ends. The CDR3 spans 15 residues. Germline CDR1 MDHEN, CDR2 SYDVKM. The CDR3 protein is CASSYQGRSNSPLHF. CDR3 nucleotides: TGTGCCAGCAGCTATCAGGGGAGAAGTAATTCACCCCTCCACTTT.

The CDR3 nucleotides read TGTGCCAGCAGGAATATCATGGGCGACAGGTACGGACCTGGAAACACCATATATTTT. Translation: CASRNIMGDRYGPGNTIYF. This chain connects TRBV2 to TRBJ1-3, with a tentative D call TRBD1 (6 bases). Germline CDR1 is SNHLY and CDR2 is FYNNEI. Trimming stripped 6 bases from V and 2 bases from J, with 26 bases between. CDR3 length: 19 residues.

The gene calls are TRBV5-1 and TRBJ2-1; 11 bases align to TRBD2. The CDR3 covers 15 residues. V was pared by 4 bases and J by 8 bases, with 8 bases of the junction left unmatched. The germline V gene has CDR1 SGHRS and CDR2 YFSETQ. The CDR3 DNA follows: TGCGCCAGCAGCCTACTAGCGGGAGATTTGGATGAGCAGTTCTTC. Its translation is CASSLLAGDLDEQFF. Drawing the rest from reference TRBV5-1 and TRBJ2-1, the complete variable domain is KAGVTQTPRYLIKTRGQQVTLSCSPISGHRSVSWYQQTPGQGLQFLFEYFSETQRNKGNFPGRFSGRQFSNSRSEMNVSTLELGDSALYLCASSLLAGDLDEQFFGPGTRLTVL.

The chain carries TRBV7-9 and TRBJ1-1; 12 positions agree with TRBD1. Germline lookup yields CDR1 SEHNR and CDR2 FQNEAQ (reference sequence). V was clipped by 5 bases and J by 8 bases; unmatched bases: 9. The CDR3 is made up of 15 amino acids. In nucleotides, the CDR3 is TGTGCCAGCAGCCTGGGACAGGGGGCTTCTAGGGAAGCTTTCTTT. It yields the protein CASSLGQGASREAFF. The variable domain in full, completed from reference TRBV7-9 and TRBJ1-1, reads DTGVSQNPRHKITKRGQNVTFRCDPISEHNRLYWYRQTLGQGPEFLTYFQNEAQLEKSRLLSDRFSAERPKGSFSTLEIQRTEQGDSAMYLCASSLGQGASREAFFGQGTRLTVV.

This clone was seen once. V usage is TRBV24-1 and J usage is TRBJ2-5; D is perhaps TRBD2 (5 bases). Trimming shortened V by 5 bases and J by 0 bases, and 12 bases separated the two germline ends. The CDR3 totals 15 residues. Germline V gene data show CDR1 as KGHDR and CDR2 as SFDVKD. CDR3 region: CATSAPGVYQETQYF. For the CDR3, the DNA is TGTGCCACCAGTGCCCCCGGGGTTTACCAAGAGACCCAGTACTTC.

The chain carries TRBV6-5 and TRBJ2-4; possibly TRBD2 for D (6 bases). The CDR3 consists of 14 residues. Trimming removed 2 bases from V and 1 base from J, with 6 bases in between. Germline V lookup: CDR1 MNHEY, CDR2 SVGAGI. The CDR3 nucleotides are TGTGCCAGCAGTTACGGGGGGGCCAAAAACATTCAGTACTTC. It encodes CASSYGGAKNIQYF.

The chain employs TRBV7-3 and TRBJ2-5; TRBD2 matches at 8 bases. After removal of 5 bases from V and 2 bases from J, the junction contained 10 bases not matched to a gene. Germline V gene data show CDR1 as SGHTA and CDR2 as FQGTGA. This CDR3 spans 16 amino acids. This CDR3 reads CASSRHSAGVQETQYF. The CDR3 DNA reads TGTGCCAGCAGCCGTCATTCAGCGGGGGTACAAGAGACCCAGTACTTC.

V and J are TRBV4-1 and TRBJ2-7; TRBD2 matches at 9 bases. CDR3 length: 15 amino acids. V lost 2 bases and J lost 1; bases outside the gene matches: 3. The germline CDR1 and CDR2 sequences are MGHRA and YSYEKL. The CDR3 loop is CASSQPTSGSYEQYF. The CDR3 region has the DNA TGCGCCAGCAGCCAACCTACTAGCGGGTCCTACGAGCAGTACTTC.

The chain couples TRBV11-2 to TRBJ1-4; unclear D gene. The CDR3 contains 13 residues. CDR1 and CDR2 (germline): SGHAT, FQNNGV. V gave up 0 bases and J gave up 12 bases, with 11 bases separating them. The chain's CDR3 is CASSLDPIGELFF. The CDR3 DNA reads as TGTGCCAGCAGCTTAGATCCCATCGGGGAACTGTTTTTT.

The V gene is TRBV7-8, the J gene TRBJ2-6; 9 positions agree with TRBD1. Germline assignment: CDR1 SGHVS and CDR2 FQNEAQ. CDR3 length: 16 residues. With V trimmed by 5 bases and J by 0 bases, 2 bases remained unmatched. The DNA for the CDR3 is TGTGCCAGCAGCAAGACAGGGGGCTCTGGGGCCAACGTCCTGACTTTC. It translates to CASSKTGGSGANVLTF.

The chain carries TRBV10-3 and TRBJ2-1; D possibly corresponds to TRBD1 (6 bases). Germline CDR1 is ENHRY and CDR2 is SYGVKD. With 2 bases removed from V and 4 bases from J, the gap between germline ends came to 9 bases. This CDR3 is built from 14 residues. CDR3 sequence reads: CAISEGQIYNEQFF. CDR3 nucleotide sequence: TGTGCCATCAGTGAGGGACAGATTTACAATGAGCAGTTCTTC.

The chain combines TRBV3-1 (or the pseudogene TRBV3-2) with TRBJ1-6; possibly TRBD1 for D (6 bases). This CDR3 contains 16 residues. Trimming removed 6 bases from V and 10 bases from J, with 22 bases in between. The V gene's germline CDR1 is LGHDT and CDR2 YNNKEL (reference sequence). The CDR3 protein is CASRASRGRESSPLHF. The DNA of the CDR3 is TGTGCCAGCAGGGCGAGCAGGGGAAGGGAAAGCTCACCCCTCCACTTT.

This rearrangement joins TRBV3-1 (or the pseudogene TRBV3-2) to TRBJ1-6; 8 bases fit TRBD1. Germline loops: CDR1 LGHDT, CDR2 YNNKEL (reference sequence). The CDR3 extends over 14 amino acids. The ends lost 2 bases at V and 7 bases at J; junction bases unmatched: 1. The CDR3 is CASSQRDRNSPLHF. The CDR3 DNA follows: TGTGCCAGCAGCCAAAGGGACAGGAATTCACCCCTCCACTTT.

This clone appeared a single time. The chain joins TRBV5-1 to TRBJ2-1, with TRBD2 matching 13 bases. CDR1 and CDR2 (germline): SGHRS, YFSETQ. V was pared by 7 bases and J by 3 bases, with 7 bases of the junction left unmatched. There are 16 residues in the CDR3. The CDR3 nucleotides are TGCGCCAGCTCCTACGGGACTAGCGGGAACTACAATGAGCAGTTCTTC. This sequence encodes CASSYGTSGNYNEQFF.

The chain combines TRBV9 with TRBJ2-5; weak D call: TRBD1 (5 bases). Trimming left V 3 bases short and J 4 bases short, with 22 bases between. There are 17 residues in the CDR3. Germline assignment: CDR1 SGDLS and CDR2 YYNGEE. The DNA for the CDR3 is TGTGCCAGCAGCGCCTCGCCCAGGGCTAGATCCCGAGAGACCCAGTACTTC. Its protein product is CASSASPRARSRETQYF.

The chain carries TRBV11-3 and TRBJ2-3; possible D gene TRBD2, 7 bases. Germline V gene sequence: CDR1 SGHNT, CDR2 YENEEA. The CDR3 runs 16 residues. The ends were cut back, 2 bases at V and 5 bases at J, with 17 bases in the middle. CDR3 coding DNA: TGTGCCAGCAGCTTATCGTGGGGGGGGCCCAGAGATACGCAGTATTTT. Translated, it gives CASSLSWGGPRDTQYF.

The rearrangement uses TRBV5-1 and TRBJ2-5; 9 nucleotides agree with TRBD2. J lost 2 bases, V lost 2 bases, and 7 bases had no gene match. CDR3 size: 16 residues. Looked up from germline, CDR1 is SGHRS and CDR2 is YFSETQ. CDR3 DNA sequence: TGCGCCAGCAGCTTAACGGCGGGAGGGTGGCAAGAGACCCAGTACTTC. This encodes CASSLTAGGWQETQYF.